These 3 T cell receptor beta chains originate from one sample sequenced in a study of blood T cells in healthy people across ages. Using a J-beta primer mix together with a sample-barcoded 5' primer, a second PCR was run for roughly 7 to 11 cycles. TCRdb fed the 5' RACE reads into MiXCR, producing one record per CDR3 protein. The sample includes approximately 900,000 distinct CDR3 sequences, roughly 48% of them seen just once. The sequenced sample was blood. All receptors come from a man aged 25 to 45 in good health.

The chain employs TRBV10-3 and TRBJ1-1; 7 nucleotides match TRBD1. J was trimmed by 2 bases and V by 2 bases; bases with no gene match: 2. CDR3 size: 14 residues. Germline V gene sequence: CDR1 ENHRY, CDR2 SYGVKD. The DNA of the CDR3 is TGTGCCATCAGTGAGAGGGACAGAAACACTGAAGCTTTCTTT. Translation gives CAISERDRNTEAFF.

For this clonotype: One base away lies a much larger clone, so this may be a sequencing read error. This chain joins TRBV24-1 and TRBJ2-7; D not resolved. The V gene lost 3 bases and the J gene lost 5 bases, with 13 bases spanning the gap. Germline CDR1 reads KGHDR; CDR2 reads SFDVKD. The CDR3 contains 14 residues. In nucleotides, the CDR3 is TGTGCCACCAGTGATGCCCGGACGAGCGACGAGCAGTACTTC. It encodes CATSDARTSDEQYF.

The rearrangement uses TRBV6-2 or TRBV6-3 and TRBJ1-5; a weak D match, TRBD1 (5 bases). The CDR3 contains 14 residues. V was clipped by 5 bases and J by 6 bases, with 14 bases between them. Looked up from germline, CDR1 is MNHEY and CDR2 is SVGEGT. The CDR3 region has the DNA TGTGCCAGCAGTGATGGAGTAGGGGCTCAGCCCCAGCATTTT. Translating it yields CASSDGVGAQPQHF.